The rows below give T cell receptor beta chains drawn from one sample of a study of T cells after yellow fever vaccination. One entry per CDR3 protein results from TCRdb running MiXCR on the 5' RACE reads. The sample lists 300,000 to 350,000 distinct CDR3 sequences, over 3.5% occurring once. Sequences were derived from PBMCs, sampled 15 days after the yellow fever booster vaccination. The receptors derive from a man younger than 35 who received the YFV17D yellow fever vaccine. The CDR3 runs from the conserved cysteine through the conserved F or W. The D gene is left open where the match is weak. Expanded clones get a size class; other rows say once, few or many, or leave the size out.

V gene	clone size	D gene	J gene	CDR3 protein	CDR3 DNA
TRBV7-9	few	NA	TRBJ1-6	CASSVGLYNSPLHF	TGTGCCAGCAGCGTGGGACTTTATAATTCACCCCTCCACTTT
TRBV5-5	few	NA	TRBJ1-3	CASHQSGTPINTIYF	TGTGCCAGCCACCAATCGGGGACCCCTATAAACACCATATATTTT
TRBV7-2	NA	TRBD2	TRBJ2-3	CASSDLLAGTDTQYF	TGTGCCAGCAGCGATCTACTAGCGGGCACAGATACGCAGTATTTT
TRBV5-1	few	TRBD2	TRBJ2-5	CASSLDSAGGGETQYF	TGCGCCAGCAGCTTGGACAGTGCGGGGGGCGGGGAGACCCAGTACTTC
TRBV4-3	few	TRBD2	TRBJ2-3	CASSRRLGLLTDTQYF	TGCGCCAGCAGCCGACGGTTGGGACTACTCACAGATACGCAGTATTTT
TRBV20-1	few	TRBD1	TRBJ1-2	CSARNTDRGKSGYGYTF	TGCAGTGCTAGAAACACGGACAGGGGAAAAAGTGGCTATGGCTACACCTTC
TRBV12-3/TRBV12-4	NA	NA	TRBJ2-5	CASSSRPEQETQYF	TGTGCCAGCAGCTCACGACCAGAACAAGAGACCCAGTACTTC
TRBV10-3	many	NA	TRBJ2-5	CAISGWNQETQYF	TGTGCCATCAGTGGCTGGAATCAAGAGACCCAGTACTTC
TRBV5-1	NA	NA	TRBJ1-1	CASSLGAANTEAFF	TGCGCCAGCAGCCTTGGCGCAGCTAACACTGAAGCTTTCTTT
TRBV7-9	NA	NA	TRBJ1-2	CASTKSPQDYGYTF	TGTGCCAGCACTAAATCCCCGCAGGACTATGGCTACACCTTC
TRBV6-5	NA	NA	TRBJ1-1	CASLREGMNTEAFF	TGTGCCAGCCTGAGGGAGGGCATGAACACTGAAGCTTTCTTT
TRBV20-1	few	NA	TRBJ1-1	CSARERGPGGAFF	TGCAGTGCTAGAGAACGAGGGCCTGGGGGAGCTTTCTTT
TRBV7-2	many	NA	TRBJ1-2	CASSMGTLNYGYTF	TGTGCCAGCAGCATGGGGACACTGAACTATGGCTACACCTTC
TRBV7-2	many	TRBD1	TRBJ2-3	CASSSGTGRDTQYF	TGTGCCAGCAGTTCAGGGACAGGGAGGGATACGCAGTATTTT
TRBV20-1	NA	NA	TRBJ2-5	CSALGSSQETQYF	TGCAGTGCGTTGGGGAGTTCCCAAGAGACCCAGTACTTC
TRBV20-1	few	NA	TRBJ2-3	CSARRQDTDTQYF	TGCAGTGCTAGGAGGCAGGACACAGATACGCAGTATTTT
TRBV10-2	many	NA	TRBJ1-1	CASSSETLNTEAFF	TGCGCCAGCTCTTCGGAGACCTTGAACACTGAAGCTTTCTTT
TRBV4-1	NA	NA	TRBJ1-2	CASSQDGAQGYGYTF	TGCGCCAGCAGCCAAGATGGGGCGCAAGGCTATGGCTACACCTTC
TRBV5-1	many	TRBD2	TRBJ2-1	CASSELAGGYNEQFF	TGCGCCAGCAGCGAACTAGCGGGGGGGTACAATGAGCAGTTCTTC
TRBV12-3/TRBV12-4	NA	TRBD1	TRBJ2-1	CASKGGQEYNEQFF	TGTGCCAGCAAAGGGGGACAGGAGTACAATGAGCAGTTCTTC
TRBV6-4	NA	TRBD1	TRBJ2-3	CASSPGQGAADTQYF	TGTGCCAGCAGTCCGGGACAGGGGGCCGCAGATACGCAGTATTTT
TRBV11-2	many	NA	TRBJ1-2	CASSPRDRGAYGYTF	TGTGCCAGCAGCCCGCGGGACCGCGGGGCCTATGGCTACACCTTC
TRBV5-1	many	NA	TRBJ2-2	CASSPTGYTGELFF	TGCGCCAGCAGCCCTACAGGATACACCGGGGAGCTGTTTTTT
TRBV11-2	few	NA	TRBJ2-1	CASSWGRHEQFF	TGTGCCAGCAGTTGGGGTCGGCATGAGCAGTTCTTC
TRBV5-6	many	NA	TRBJ2-3	CASSSDTRTDTQYF	TGTGCCAGCAGTTCGGACACCCGCACAGATACGCAGTATTTT
TRBV15	few	NA	TRBJ2-3	CATSRDRQRADTQYF	TGTGCCACCAGCAGAGATAGACAACGAGCAGATACGCAGTATTTT
TRBV18	few	NA	TRBJ2-7	CASSPGTASEQYF	TGTGCCAGCTCACCAGGGACGGCCAGCGAGCAGTACTTC
TRBV10-3	NA	TRBD1	TRBJ1-1	CAIMGQGGTEAFF	TGTGCCATCATGGGACAGGGCGGCACTGAAGCTTTCTTT
TRBV12-3/TRBV12-4	many	NA	TRBJ1-5	CASKIEGNQPQHF	TGTGCCAGCAAGATAGAAGGCAATCAGCCCCAGCATTTT
TRBV15	many	TRBD1	TRBJ2-7	CATSSGQDYEQYF	TGTGCCACCAGCTCGGGACAGGATTACGAGCAGTACTTC
TRBV9	NA	NA	TRBJ2-1	CASSVDGYNEQFF	TGTGCCAGCAGCGTAGACGGTTACAATGAGCAGTTCTTC
TRBV7-9	few	TRBD1	TRBJ2-2	CASSSGGTGGTGELFF	TGTGCCAGCAGCTCGGGCGGGACAGGGGGCACCGGGGAGCTGTTTTTT
TRBV11-2	many	NA	TRBJ2-1	CASSGENLEQFF	TGTGCCAGCAGCGGAGAAAATTTAGAGCAGTTCTTC
TRBV5-6	NA	TRBD1	TRBJ2-7	CASSFGTDEQYF	TGTGCCAGCAGCTTCGGGACAGACGAGCAGTACTTC
TRBV11-2	many	NA	TRBJ2-1	CASSHLGVGYNEQFF	TGTGCCAGCAGCCATCTAGGGGTAGGGTACAATGAGCAGTTCTTC
TRBV20-1	NA	NA	TRBJ1-1	CSATDIEDTEAFF	TGCAGTGCCACCGACATAGAAGACACTGAAGCTTTCTTT
TRBV6-2/TRBV6-3	many	NA	TRBJ2-7	CASSPGSSPEQYF	TGTGCCAGCAGCCCTGGGTCTTCCCCCGAGCAGTACTTC